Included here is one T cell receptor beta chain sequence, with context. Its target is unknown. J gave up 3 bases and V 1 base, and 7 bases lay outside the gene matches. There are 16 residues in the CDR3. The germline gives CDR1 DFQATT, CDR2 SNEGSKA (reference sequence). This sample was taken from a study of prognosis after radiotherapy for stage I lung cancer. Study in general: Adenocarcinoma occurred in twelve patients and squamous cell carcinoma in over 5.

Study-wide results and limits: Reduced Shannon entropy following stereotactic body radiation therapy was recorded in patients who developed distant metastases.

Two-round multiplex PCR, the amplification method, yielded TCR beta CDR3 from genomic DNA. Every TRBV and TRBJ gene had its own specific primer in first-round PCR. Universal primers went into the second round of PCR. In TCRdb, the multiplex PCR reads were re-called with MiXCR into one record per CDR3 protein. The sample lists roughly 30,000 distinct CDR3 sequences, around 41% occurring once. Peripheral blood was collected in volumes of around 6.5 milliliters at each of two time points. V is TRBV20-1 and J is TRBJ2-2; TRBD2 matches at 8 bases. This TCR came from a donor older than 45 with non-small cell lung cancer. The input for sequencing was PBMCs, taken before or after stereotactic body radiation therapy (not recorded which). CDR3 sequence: CSARVREGTDTGELFF. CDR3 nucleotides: TGCAGTGCTAGAGTTCGGGAGGGGACTGACACCGGGGAGCTGTTTTTT.